This record covers a single T cell receptor beta chain. Its antigen is still unknown. The record originates from a study of CD8 T cells in Susac syndrome. The CDR3 consists of 14 residues. V lost 0 bases and J 0 bases, leaving 5 bases between the germline ends. Germline CDR1 reads SNHLY; CDR2 reads FYNNEI. The study, taken as a whole, reports: The number of individuals included in the study's TCR sequencing and HLA analysis was acknowledged as relatively small.

From blood CD8+ and CD4+ T cells, TCR beta sequences were generated. Definite or probable Susac syndrome was diagnosed using recently defined diagnostic criteria. Random hexamers served to reverse transcribe roughly 0.5 to 1 ug RNA. The TCR beta CDR3 was amplified by immunoSEQ multiplex PCR across 54 Vbeta, 13 Jbeta. Via MiXCR, TCRdb re-called the immunoSEQ multiplex PCR reads, giving one row per CDR3 protein. The sample yields around 80,000 distinct CDR3 sequences, under 95% seen once. This clonotype was obtained from a human donor with Susac syndrome. The material sequenced was CD8+ T cells from PBMCs. This chain links TRBV2 with TRBJ1-1; D unclear. The CDR3 DNA reads TGTGCCAGCAGTGAAGCGACCATGAACACTGAAGCTTTCTTT. This gives the protein CASSEATMNTEAFF.